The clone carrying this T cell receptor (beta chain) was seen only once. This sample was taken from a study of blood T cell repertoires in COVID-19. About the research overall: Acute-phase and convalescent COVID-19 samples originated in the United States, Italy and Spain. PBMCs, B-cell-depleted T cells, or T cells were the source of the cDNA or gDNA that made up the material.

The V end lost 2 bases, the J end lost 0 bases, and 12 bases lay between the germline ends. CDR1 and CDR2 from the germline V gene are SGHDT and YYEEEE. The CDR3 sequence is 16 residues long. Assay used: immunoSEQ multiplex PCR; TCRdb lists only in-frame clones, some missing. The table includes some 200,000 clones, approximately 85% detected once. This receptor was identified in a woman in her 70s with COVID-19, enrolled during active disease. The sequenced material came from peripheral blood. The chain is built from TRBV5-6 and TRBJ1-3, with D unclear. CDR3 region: CASSFGYLTSGNTIYF. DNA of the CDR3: TGTGCCAGCAGCTTCGGTTATCTTACCTCTGGAAACACCATATATTTT.